The clone carrying this T cell receptor beta chain was detected many times. The antigen remains undetermined. TCRdb used MiXCR to reprocess the reads, holding one entry per CDR3 protein. Of a few hundred thousand distinct CDR3 sequences in the sample, roughly 10% are singletons; the top ten hold about 16%. Germline loops: CDR1 MNHEY, CDR2 SVGEGT. There are 14 residues in the CDR3. Between the trimmed V and J ends, which lost 7 bases and 1 base, there was a span of 13 bases. These data are taken from a study of T cell repertoires in cytomegalovirus infection. As for the study in general: CMV infection together with matching HLA type was indicated by public TCR beta signatures. Study-level results: Frequencies of public TCR beta families were cumulated, and this identified carriers of CMV plus the relevant HLA. HLA-C-restricted CMV-specific TCR beta clonotypes were dominant in the ex vivo response.

This receptor was obtained from a human donor in good health (CMV status not recorded). Some clones in this sample may be carry-over from other donors' samples. The rearrangement links TRBV6-2 or TRBV6-3 to TRBJ1-1; D ambiguous. The sequencing input was PBMCs. This chain's CDR3 is CASKTRTQNTEAFF. CDR3 nucleotide sequence: TGTGCCAGCAAAACCCGGACGCAGAACACTGAAGCTTTCTTT.